Here is one T cell receptor beta chain with its context. This clone was counted a single time. Its cognate antigen has yet to be identified. No quality values exist for individual bases; no much larger clone is one base distant. This record belongs to a study of blood T cell repertoires in COVID-19 (dated by TCRdb to about 2020). Looking at the study overall: Samples covering the acute and convalescent phases of COVID-19 were provided by collaborators in the United States, Italy and Spain. The prospective study material was composed of cDNA or gDNA derived from T cells, B-cell-depleted T cells, or PBMCs. Subjects who had been exposed to COVID-19, were actively infected with it, or had recovered from it provided the deeply sampled blood TCRbeta repertoires that made up the dataset. A freely available public database, intended as a resource for researchers studying the immune response to SARS-CoV-2, is where the repertoires were released. Samples were obtained from the ongoing ImmuneRACE study (first 160 participants) and from about 1,300 subjects provided by 6 global collaborators. Nearly every sample came with metadata listing a de-identified subject ID, COVID-19 status, age in years and sex. HLA class I and class II types, where available, came from metadata supplied by the sample provider rather than from assay-based typing. Results and caveats for the whole study, not just this receptor: The amount of clinical and demographic metadata varied by source and participant and was provided uncurated.

TCRbeta CDR3 regions were amplified from genomic DNA using the immunoSEQ Assay, a bias-controlled multiplex PCR. On the study's bioinformatics: The number of nucleated cells in each sample was estimated from the amplification of reference gene primers within the assay. To quantify the absolute abundance of each unique TCRbeta CDR3 rearrangement, sequence reads were collapsed and filtered. Productive Simpson clonality was computed per sample as the square root of Simpson's diversity index over productive rearrangements. TCRdb retrieved this table from immuneACCESS and kept in-frame rearrangements only. Not all clones are present; in checked studies, unresolved V genes account for under half, and no reason is known for the remainder. D and trimming were read from the DNA, whereas the V and J calls and clone size are those reported in that table. The sample data list approximately 66,000 clones, and more than 60% of these were observed just once. The top ten clonotypes cover roughly a fifth of the sample.

Whole blood was collected in K2EDTA tubes by collaborating institutions according to the institutions' own protocols. For TCRbeta analysis, collaborators shipped samples as frozen whole blood, isolated PBMCs, or DNA extracted from either of those sample types. This TCR was recovered from a man in his sixties with acute or convalescent COVID-19. The sample comprised peripheral blood.

Here the CDR3 is given as CASSIPGSTNEKLFF. The nucleotide sequence is given as TGTGCCAGTAGTATCCCGGGGTCAACTAATGAAAAACTGTTTTTT. Here the chain combines TRBV19 and TRBJ1-4; the D gene cannot be resolved reliably. The V and J ends are trimmed by 3 bases and 0 bases, leaving 8 bases between them. CDR1 and CDR2, per the germline V gene (reference sequence), are LNHDA and SQIVND. CDR3 length: 15 amino acids, cysteine to phenylalanine. The sequence is cut down to CDR3 DNA, 45 bases in frame from base 1.